The clone carrying this TCR beta chain was detected a few times. Original methodology: Estimated nucleated cell counts came from reference gene primer amplification. Profiled with immunoSEQ multiplex PCR; TCRdb holds only in-frame clones, not every one. V and J calls and clone size come straight from that table; D and trimming were deduced from the DNA. This sample has under 200,000 clones, with approximately 84% found just once. J gave up 2 bases and V 4 bases, and 6 bases lay outside the gene matches. The CDR3 is 15 amino acids. CDR1 and CDR2 from the germline V gene are GTSNPN and SVGIG (reference sequence). This entry belongs to a study of blood T cell repertoires in COVID-19. At the level of the study: Acute and convalescent COVID-19 specimens originated in the United States, Italy and Spain.

The chain couples TRBV30 to TRBJ1-4; TRBD1 aligns across 8 bases. Sequences were obtained from peripheral blood. This receptor was identified in a human donor with acute or convalescent COVID-19. The donor label of this sample is uncertain. Written as DNA, the CDR3 is TGTGCCTGGACTCTAAACAGGGGGACTAATGAAAAACTGTTTTTT. Amino acids: CAWTLNRGTNEKLFF.